These T cell receptor beta chains were read from a single sample in a study of T cell responses to AZD1222 COVID-19 vaccine. The table came from immunoSEQ multiplex PCR; TCRdb's copy has only in-frame clones and leaves some out. Here the sample spans approximately 140,000 clones, 90% being singletons. The input for sequencing was peripheral blood, taken 28 days after the second AZD1222 dose. The origin of the receptors is an adult who received the AZD1222 COVID-19 vaccine. Each CDR3 is given with its conserved first and last residue. Fields, in order: clone size, J gene, V gene, D gene, CDR3 protein, CDR3 DNA. The D gene is left open where the match is weak. Where a row states a size, it is once, few, many or the class of an expanded clone; other rows omit it.

abundance: -; j_gene: TRBJ2-1; v_gene: TRBV27; d_gene: TRBD2; CDR3aa: CASSMRAGKAGGSYNEQFF; CDR3nt: TGTGCCAGCAGTATGAGAGCCGGGAAGGCGGGAGGGTCCTACAATGAGCAGTTCTTC
abundance: -; j_gene: TRBJ1-1; v_gene: TRBV4-1; d_gene: -; CDR3aa: CASSQDLVSNTEAFF; CDR3nt: TGCGCCAGCAGCCAAGATTTGGTGTCGAACACTGAAGCTTTCTTT
abundance: -; j_gene: TRBJ1-6; v_gene: TRBV19; d_gene: -; CDR3aa: CASRDRGNFFSPLHF; CDR3nt: TGTGCCAGTCGGGACCGGGGGAACTTTTTTTCACCCCTCCACTTT
abundance: -; j_gene: TRBJ1-2; v_gene: TRBV27; d_gene: -; CDR3aa: CASSYDNRVSGGYTF; CDR3nt: TGTGCCAGCAGTTACGACAACAGGGTTTCGGGAGGCTACACCTTC
abundance: -; j_gene: TRBJ2-1; v_gene: TRBV3-1/TRBV3-2; d_gene: -; CDR3aa: CASSQVAGGRHEQFF; CDR3nt: TGTGCCAGCAGCCAAGTCGCTGGAGGTCGGCATGAGCAGTTCTTC
abundance: -; j_gene: TRBJ2-2; v_gene: TRBV24-1; d_gene: TRBD1; CDR3aa: CATSDPPGQVTGELFF; CDR3nt: TGTGCCACCAGTGATCCCCCGGGACAGGTGACCGGGGAGCTGTTTTTT
abundance: -; j_gene: TRBJ2-6; v_gene: TRBV19; d_gene: -; CDR3aa: CASSMVLSSGANVLTF; CDR3nt: TGTGCCAGTAGTATGGTCCTAAGCTCTGGGGCCAACGTCCTGACTTTC
abundance: -; j_gene: TRBJ2-7; v_gene: TRBV10-2; d_gene: TRBD2; CDR3aa: CASSDLAGVMDEQYF; CDR3nt: TGCGCCAGCAGTGACCTAGCGGGAGTAATGGACGAGCAGTACTTC
abundance: -; j_gene: TRBJ1-1; v_gene: TRBV18; d_gene: -; CDR3aa: CASSPGQNTEAFF; CDR3nt: TGTGCCAGCTCACCCGGACAGAACACTGAAGCTTTCTTT
abundance: -; j_gene: TRBJ1-1; v_gene: TRBV30; d_gene: -; CDR3aa: CAWSPTGANTEAFF; CDR3nt: TGTGCCTGGAGCCCAACGGGGGCGAACACTGAAGCTTTCTTT
abundance: -; j_gene: TRBJ1-5; v_gene: TRBV18; d_gene: -; CDR3aa: CASSPSEGGYQPQHF; CDR3nt: TGTGCCAGCTCACCCTCGGAAGGAGGGTATCAGCCCCAGCATTTT
abundance: -; j_gene: TRBJ1-1; v_gene: TRBV5-4; d_gene: -; CDR3aa: CASSAPQRNRDTEAFF; CDR3nt: TGTGCCAGCAGCGCACCACAGCGAAACCGGGACACTGAAGCTTTCTTT
abundance: -; j_gene: TRBJ2-7; v_gene: TRBV4-1; d_gene: -; CDR3aa: CASSQERPALSYEQYF; CDR3nt: TGCGCCAGCAGCCAAGAACGCCCAGCCCTATCCTACGAGCAGTACTTC
abundance: -; j_gene: TRBJ1-5; v_gene: TRBV28; d_gene: -; CDR3aa: CASIQTGRVNQPQHF; CDR3nt: TGTGCCAGCATCCAGACGGGGAGGGTCAATCAGCCCCAGCATTTT
abundance: -; j_gene: TRBJ1-1; v_gene: TRBV30; d_gene: -; CDR3aa: CAWQEAFF; CDR3nt: TGTGCCTGGCAAGAAGCTTTCTTT
abundance: -; j_gene: TRBJ1-3; v_gene: TRBV7-9; d_gene: -; CDR3aa: CASSLESLAGNTIYF; CDR3nt: TGTGCCAGCAGCTTAGAGAGTCTCGCTGGAAACACCATATATTTT
abundance: -; j_gene: TRBJ1-1; v_gene: TRBV6-5; d_gene: -; CDR3aa: CASRGGTNTEAFF; CDR3nt: TGTGCCAGCAGGGGGGGCACGAACACTGAAGCTTTCTTT
abundance: -; j_gene: TRBJ2-5; v_gene: TRBV4-1; d_gene: TRBD1; CDR3aa: CASSQSGGPQETQYF; CDR3nt: TGCGCCAGCAGCCAATCAGGGGGACCACAAGAGACCCAGTACTTC
abundance: -; j_gene: TRBJ1-1; v_gene: TRBV24-1; d_gene: -; CDR3aa: CATSDIYNTEAFF; CDR3nt: TGTGCCACCAGTGACATTTATAACACTGAAGCTTTCTTT
abundance: -; j_gene: TRBJ2-7; v_gene: TRBV5-1; d_gene: TRBD1; CDR3aa: CASNSGTGVYEQYF; CDR3nt: TGCGCCAGCAACTCTGGGACAGGGGTATACGAGCAGTACTTC
abundance: few; j_gene: TRBJ2-7; v_gene: TRBV7-9; d_gene: TRBD2; CDR3aa: CASSLSGTYTYEQYF; CDR3nt: TGTGCCAGCAGCTTAAGCGGGACCTATACTTACGAGCAGTACTTC
abundance: -; j_gene: TRBJ1-3; v_gene: TRBV3-1/TRBV3-2; d_gene: -; CDR3aa: CASGRTSNLENTIYF; CDR3nt: TGTGCCAGCGGCCGAACCTCGAATCTGGAAAACACCATATATTTT